What follows are 18 T cell receptor beta chains derived from one specimen sequenced in a study of tissue T cells after allogeneic stem cell transplantation. Libraries were prepared by immunoSEQ multiplex PCR; TCRdb keeps only in-frame clonotypes and omits some of them. The table has more than 20,000 clones, around 70% seen once; the top ten hold roughly 0.61%. The sequenced sample consisted of spleen. These receptors were taken from a female BALB/c mouse in good health. The mouse line has the MHC haplotype H2-d.

With regard to this clone: Genes and germline are mouse. The read comes to an end 1 residue before the CDR3 does, leaving the germline J gene to fill in the end. The chain is built from TRBV14 and TRBJ2-1; weak D call: TRBD2 (5 bases). CDR1 and CDR2 (germline): SGHDT, FRDEAV. Trimming stripped 2 bases from V and 0 bases from J, with 9 bases between. This CDR3 is built from 15 residues. CDR3 protein: CASSLGWANYAEQFF. The part of the CDR3 DNA that was read is TGTGCCAGCAGTTTAGGCTGGGCTAACTATGCTGAGCAGTTC.

A remark on this clone: Mouse gene names apply. The CDR3 end is not reached by the read, which stops 1 residue before it; the germline J gene fills it in. This rearrangement joins TRBV13-1 to TRBJ2-5, with 9 bases identical to TRBD2. In germline, CDR1 is NSHNY, CDR2 SYGAGN. The CDR3 consists of 14 residues. After removal of 3 bases from V and 6 bases from J, the junction contained 5 bases not matched to a gene. Partial CDR3 DNA: TGTGCCAGCAGTGGGCTGGGGGGGAGGGACACCCAGTAC. Protein: CASSGLGGRDTQY. The CDR3, in full, reads CASSGLGGRDTQYF.

A word on this clone: The listed genes are named as in mouse. The CDR3: CASGDPDWGGAGTLYF. The CDR3 bases that were read are TGTGCCAGCGGTGATCCGGACTGGGGGGGCGCGGGCACCTTGTAC. The chain carries TRBV13-2 and TRBJ2-4; 13 positions match TRBD2. The missing CDR3 end, 1 residue past where the read stops, is filled in from the germline J gene. Germline trimming cut 1 base from V and 8 bases from J; bases unmatched to any gene: 7. Germline CDR1 reads NNHNN; CDR2 reads SYGAGS (reference sequence). The CDR3 loop spans 16 amino acids.

Turning to this clone: Genes here carry mouse names. The CDR3 extends 1 residue past the end of the read, so its final part is completed from the germline J gene. The chain recombines TRBV20 with TRBJ1-6; D gene unclear. TRBJ1-6 falls under the ORF class, with uncertain function. This CDR3 spans 12 amino acids. Trimming removed 0 bases at V and 7 bases at J, with 4 bases between. From germline, CDR1 is GFQATS and CDR2 STVNSAI. CDR3: CGAREGNSPLYF. The part of the CDR3 DNA that was read is TGTGGTGCTAGGGAGGGAAATTCGCCCCTCTAC.

To note about this clone: Gene and germline names: mouse. The DNA ends 1 residue before the CDR3 does, and the rest of the CDR3 is filled in from the germline J gene. The chain employs TRBV2 and TRBJ2-7; D unresolved. The germline V gene encodes CDR1 LGHNA and CDR2 YSYQKL. Trimming pared 2 bases from V and 1 base from J, leaving 0 bases between. This CDR3 is 11 amino acids long. The CDR3 sequence is CASSQSYEQYF. The part of the CDR3 DNA that was read is TGTGCCAGCAGCCAATCCTATGAACAGTAC.

As regards this clone: The gene names given are mouse names. Coverage ceases 1 residue before the CDR3 finishes, and the germline J gene fills in the end. The chain employs TRBV13-2 and TRBJ2-3; 13 bases align to TRBD2. The CDR3 is made up of 15 amino acids. Unmatched junction bases numbered 0, after V lost 3 bases and J lost 2 bases. Germline V lookup: CDR1 NNHNN, CDR2 SYGAGS (reference sequence). The CDR3 protein is CASGGTGGAAETLYF. Incomplete CDR3 DNA: TGTGCCAGCGGTGGGACTGGGGGGGCTGCAGAAACGCTGTAT.

Comment on this clone: Here the gene names and germline are mouse. The read terminates 1 residue before the CDR3 end, so the remaining end is supplied by the germline J gene. This chain uses TRBV13-2 with TRBJ2-5, with 9 bases identical to TRBD2. CDR1 and CDR2 from the germline V gene are NNHNN and SYGAGS (reference sequence). V was pared by 0 bases and J by 1 base, with 3 bases of the junction left unmatched. The CDR3 totals 16 residues. The CDR3 spells CASGDVWGGYQDTQYF. The sequenced CDR3 bases are TGTGCCAGCGGTGATGTTTGGGGGGGCTACCAAGACACCCAGTAC.

A word on this clone: Gene and germline names: mouse. CDR3 region: CAWSLRTGGSAETLYF. Incomplete CDR3 DNA: TGTGCCTGGAGTCTTAGAACTGGGGGTAGTGCAGAAACGCTGTAT. The rearrangement uses TRBV31 and TRBJ2-3; 8 nucleotides line up with TRBD2. The sequenced fragment ends 1 residue before the CDR3 boundary, so the rest is inferred from the germline J gene. The V gene's germline CDR1 is GKSSPN and CDR2 SITVG. The CDR3 has 16 amino acids. With 0 bases clipped from V and 0 bases from J, the junction kept 5 bases outside the gene matches.

For this clone: Here the gene names and germline are mouse. CDR3 DNA (partial): TGTGCCAGCGGTGACCGGGGGGGACGAGACACCCAGTAC. It codes for CASGDRGGRDTQY. The complete CDR3 sequence is CASGDRGGRDTQYF. The chain recombines TRBV13-2 with TRBJ2-5, with TRBD2 matching 7 bases. Read sequence stops 1 residue before the CDR3 end, and the germline J gene provides the missing end. The CDR3 runs 14 residues. V was pared by 2 bases and J by 5 bases, with 5 bases of the junction left unmatched. Germline V gene data show CDR1 as NNHNN and CDR2 as SYGAGS (reference sequence).

Comments on this clone: Gene and germline names: mouse. The CDR3 is cut off 1 residue early in the read; its end comes from the germline J gene. The sample carries other DNA sequences with the same CDR3. The rearrangement uses TRBV5 and TRBJ2-7, with unresolved D. The CDR3 totals 12 residues. Germline V gene data show CDR1 as LGHNA and CDR2 as YNLKQL (reference sequence). Between the trimmed V and J ends, which lost 0 bases and 1 base, there was a span of 1 base. The CDR3 DNA, read in part, is TGTGCCAGCAGCCAAGATTCCTATGAACAGTAC. It encodes CASSQDSYEQY. The entire CDR3 sequence reads CASSQDSYEQYF.

A word on this clone: All gene names here are mouse names. The CDR3 goes on 1 residue after the read ends, and that part is filled in from the germline J gene. This sequence joins TRBV2 and TRBJ1-5; 7 positions agree with TRBD1. Germline trimming cut 0 bases from V and 0 bases from J; bases unmatched to any gene: 2. This CDR3 has 16 amino acids. Germline values: CDR1 LGHNA, CDR2 YSYQKL. The chain's CDR3 is CASSQEGTDNNQAPLF. The part of the CDR3 DNA that was read is TGTGCCAGCAGCCAAGAAGGGACAGATAACAACCAGGCTCCGCTT.

Worth noting for this clone: Genes and germline are mouse. The read comes to an end 1 residue before the CDR3 does, leaving the germline J gene to fill in the end. The chain has TRBV19 and TRBJ2-5; 8 bases agree with TRBD2. Per germline, CDR1 FNHDT and CDR2 SITEND (reference sequence). CDR3 length: 15 residues. V gave up 5 bases and J gave up 0 bases; unmatched junction bases: 5. CDR3 residues: CASRRLGLNQDTQYF. The sequenced CDR3 bases are TGTGCCAGCAGGCGACTGGGGCTTAACCAAGACACCCAGTAC. Supplemented by reference TRBV19 and TRBJ2-5, the full variable domain reads GGIITQTPKFLIGQEGQKLTLKCQQNFNHDTMYWYRQDSGKGLRLIYYSITENDLQKGDLSEGYDASREKKSSFSLTVTSAQKNEMAVFLCASRRLGLNQDTQYFGPGTRLLVL.

With respect to this clone: Gene names refer to mouse genes. The CDR3 extends 1 residue past the end of the read, so its final part is completed from the germline J gene. The genes are TRBV13-1 and TRBJ2-5; TRBD2 is a possible D gene (6 bases). Between the trimmed V and J ends, which lost 3 bases and 6 bases, there was a span of 11 bases. The CDR3 spans 13 residues. Germline values: CDR1 NSHNY, CDR2 SYGAGN. Incomplete CDR3 DNA: TGTGCCAGCAGTGCTTGGGGGAGGGACACCCAGTAC. This codes for CASSAWGRDTQY. The CDR3 in its entirety is CASSAWGRDTQYF.

Details on this clone: Germline and genes: mouse. The sequenced fragment ends 1 residue before the CDR3 boundary, so the rest is inferred from the germline J gene. The same CDR3 also results from other DNA sequences found in this sample. The chain combines TRBV13-3 with TRBJ1-4; D is unresolved. Germline CDR1 is NNHDY and CDR2 is SYVADS. The CDR3 runs 11 residues. V lost 1 base and J 5 bases, leaving 0 bases between the germline ends. CDR3 loop: CASSDNERLFF. The sequenced CDR3 bases are TGTGCCAGCAGTGATAACGAAAGATTATTT.

Worth noting for this clone: Each gene name is a mouse one. The CDR3 DNA, read in part, is TGTGCCAGCACAGGGGGCAACTCCGACTACACC. Protein sequence: CASTGGNSDYT. The whole CDR3 sequence is CASTGGNSDYTF. The rearrangement joins TRBV2 to TRBJ1-2; 8 nucleotides align to TRBD1. With the read ending 1 residue before the CDR3 end, the germline J gene is used to fill in that end. Germline trimming cut 7 bases from V and 2 bases from J; bases unmatched to any gene: 0. The CDR3 consists of 12 residues. CDR1 is LGHNA and CDR2 is YSYQKL in the germline V gene.

This clone was counted between two and nine times. Each gene name is a mouse one. The read finishes 1 residue shy of the CDR3 end, and the germline J gene is used to complete it. This sequence joins TRBV2 and TRBJ1-2, with TRBD1 matching over 7 bases. Trimming removed 4 bases from V and 2 bases from J; junction bases left unmatched: 4. The CDR3 is 14 residues long. Germline loops: CDR1 LGHNA, CDR2 YSYQKL. The DNA read from the CDR3 is TGTGCCAGCAGCCCAGGGGGAGGGAACTCCGACTACACC. This encodes CASSPGGGNSDYT. In full, the CDR3 is CASSPGGGNSDYTF.

As regards this clone: Mouse gene names apply. The read terminates 1 residue before the CDR3 end, so the remaining end is supplied by the germline J gene. This chain links TRBV2 with TRBJ1-3; TRBD1 matches at 7 bases. The germline CDR1 and CDR2 sequences are LGHNA and YSYQKL. V gave up 4 bases and J gave up 2 bases; unmatched junction bases: 8. The CDR3 totals 16 residues. The CDR3 loop reads CASSPSRQGAGNTLYF. CDR3 bases read: TGTGCCAGCAGCCCCTCCAGACAGGGCGCTGGAAATACGCTCTAT.

Points on this clone: Germline and genes here are mouse. The read finishes 1 residue shy of the CDR3 end, and the germline J gene is used to complete it. The chain links TRBV13-2 to TRBJ1-3; no clear D gene. V was cut by 3 bases and J by 0 bases, with 7 bases left in between. Germline CDR1 is NNHNN and CDR2 is SYGAGS (reference sequence). This CDR3 is 14 amino acids long. Incomplete CDR3 DNA: TGTGCCAGCGGTGTCCAGGCTTCTGGAAATACGCTCTAT. Protein: CASGVQASGNTLY. The entire CDR3 reads CASGVQASGNTLYF.